This is a list of T cell receptor beta chains from one sample in a study of blood T cell repertoires in COVID-19. Only in-frame clones appear in the TCRdb table, and some are missing; sequencing was by immunoSEQ multiplex PCR. Found here are a few hundred thousand clones, more than 75% of them singletons; the top ten hold about 8%. The sequencing sample was made of peripheral blood. The receptors derive from a woman in her fifties or sixties who had recovered from COVID-19. Both conserved end residues are part of each CDR3. A D gene is named only where the DNA matches it firmly. Clone size is shown for a subset of rows, as once, few, many or a class of expanded clone.

V,D,size,length,J,CDR3,DNA
TRBV4-3,NA,few,15,TRBJ1-6,CASSQDLNRESPLHF,TGCGCCAGCAGCCAAGATCTCAACAGGGAGTCACCCCTCCACTTT
TRBV7-2,TRBD2,NA,17,TRBJ2-1,CASSPQIGGLAPNEQFF,TGTGCCAGCAGCCCCCAAATCGGGGGACTAGCTCCAAACGAGCAGTTCTTC
TRBV6-2/TRBV6-3,TRBD1,NA,19,TRBJ2-7,CASSSLYPQWDRQTYEQYF,TGTGCCAGCAGCTCGCTATACCCACAATGGGACAGACAAACCTACGAGCAGTACTTC
TRBV9,TRBD1,NA,15,TRBJ2-2,CASSVGKGATGELFF,TGTGCCAGCAGCGTAGGGAAGGGGGCAACCGGGGAGCTGTTTTTT
TRBV5-1,NA,NA,14,TRBJ2-5,CASSLGLAQETQYF,TGCGCCAGCAGCTTGGGGCTAGCGCAGGAGACCCAGTACTTC
TRBV7-2,TRBD2,NA,17,TRBJ2-1,CASSARFGAGSYNEQFF,TGTGCCAGCAGCGCCAGATTCGGAGCGGGGTCTTACAATGAGCAGTTCTTC
TRBV30,TRBD2,NA,16,TRBJ2-3,CAWSRAGGSSTDTQYF,TGTGCCTGGAGTAGAGCGGGAGGCTCTAGCACAGATACGCAGTATTTT
TRBV6-2/TRBV6-3,NA,NA,14,TRBJ2-1,CASSYSTSYNEQFF,TGTGCCAGCAGTTACTCGACTAGTTACAATGAGCAGTTCTTC
TRBV28,TRBD1,once,14,TRBJ1-3,CASSLTGAGNTIYF,TGTGCCAGCAGTTTAACAGGGGCTGGAAACACCATATATTTT
TRBV19,TRBD1,NA,13,TRBJ1-1,CASGTGRDTEAFF,TGTGCCAGTGGGACAGGGAGGGACACTGAAGCTTTCTTT
TRBV9,NA,once,16,TRBJ1-1,CASSVGRGHLNTEAFF,TGTGCCAGCAGCGTCGGAAGGGGACATTTGAACACTGAAGCTTTCTTT
TRBV7-8,TRBD1,NA,19,TRBJ2-6,CASSASRDRVVTGANVLTF,TGTGCCAGCAGCGCCAGCCGGGACAGGGTGGTAACTGGGGCCAACGTCCTGACTTTC
TRBV27,TRBD2,NA,15,TRBJ2-1,CASSSGLGSYNEQFF,TGTGCCAGCAGTTCGGGACTAGGGAGCTACAATGAGCAGTTCTTC
TRBV20-1,NA,NA,15,TRBJ1-6,CSASVRAREGSPLHF,TGCAGTGCTAGTGTCCGGGCCAGGGAGGGATCACCCCTCCACTTT
TRBV28,NA,few,13,TRBJ1-1,CASSSVANTEAFF,TGTGCCAGCAGTTCGGTCGCGAACACTGAAGCTTTCTTT
TRBV6-5,NA,NA,14,TRBJ1-4,CASSYSPDSEKLFF,TGTGCCAGCAGTTACTCCCCCGATAGTGAAAAACTGTTTTTT
TRBV3-1/TRBV3-2,TRBD2,NA,15,TRBJ2-3,CASSGSGGFTDTQYF,TGTGCCAGCAGCGGAAGCGGGGGTTTCACAGATACGCAGTATTTT
TRBV7-9,NA,NA,14,TRBJ1-1,CASSLNSPGTEAFF,TGTGCCAGCAGCTTAAACTCTCCGGGCACTGAAGCTTTCTTT
TRBV6-6,NA,NA,13,TRBJ1-1,CASSYSRITEAFF,TGTGCCAGCAGTTACTCGCGCATCACTGAAGCTTTCTTT
TRBV9,TRBD1,once,15,TRBJ2-7,CASSLRTGDSYEQYF,TGTGCCAGCAGCCTCCGGACAGGGGACTCCTACGAGCAGTACTTC
TRBV6-1,NA,NA,13,TRBJ2-7,CASSEVGLYEQYF,TGTGCCAGCAGTGAAGTTGGGCTCTACGAGCAGTACTTC
TRBV7-2,NA,NA,14,TRBJ1-2,CASSAKVQGYGYTF,TGTGCCAGCAGCGCTAAAGTACAGGGCTATGGCTACACCTTC
TRBV6-5,NA,NA,15,TRBJ1-3,CASSVSREGGNTIYF,TGTGCCAGCAGCGTCAGCAGGGAGGGTGGAAACACCATATATTTT
TRBV12-3/TRBV12-4,NA,NA,12,TRBJ2-3,CASKQGVDTQYF,TGTGCCAGCAAACAGGGCGTAGATACGCAGTATTTT
TRBV7-9,TRBD2,NA,19,TRBJ2-1,CASRLDSRTGLAGIGEQFF,TGTGCCAGCAGGCTAGATTCCCGAACGGGACTAGCCGGGATAGGTGAGCAGTTCTTC
TRBV7-6,NA,NA,15,TRBJ2-1,CASSLEISGFNEQFF,TGTGCCAGCAGCTTAGAAATCTCAGGGTTCAATGAGCAGTTCTTC
TRBV7-6,TRBD1,NA,15,TRBJ1-3,CASSLGQGVGNTIYF,TGTGCCAGCAGCTTGGGACAGGGCGTTGGAAACACCATATATTTT
TRBV19,NA,NA,12,TRBJ2-1,CASSIQGNEQFF,TGTGCCAGTAGTATTCAGGGGAATGAGCAGTTCTTC
TRBV10-3,NA,few,16,TRBJ2-1,CAISESDGRTYNEQFF,TGTGCCATCAGTGAGTCGGATGGGAGGACCTACAATGAGCAGTTCTTC
TRBV6-2/TRBV6-3,NA,NA,13,TRBJ1-2,CASSIDGLYGYTF,TGTGCCAGCAGTATAGACGGACTCTATGGCTACACCTTC
TRBV28,TRBD1,NA,15,TRBJ2-2,CATRTGGDNTGELFF,TGTGCCACCCGGACAGGGGGGGACAACACCGGGGAGCTGTTTTTT
TRBV28,NA,NA,12,TRBJ2-7,CASIGTTTEQYF,TGTGCCAGCATTGGCACTACGACCGAGCAGTACTTC